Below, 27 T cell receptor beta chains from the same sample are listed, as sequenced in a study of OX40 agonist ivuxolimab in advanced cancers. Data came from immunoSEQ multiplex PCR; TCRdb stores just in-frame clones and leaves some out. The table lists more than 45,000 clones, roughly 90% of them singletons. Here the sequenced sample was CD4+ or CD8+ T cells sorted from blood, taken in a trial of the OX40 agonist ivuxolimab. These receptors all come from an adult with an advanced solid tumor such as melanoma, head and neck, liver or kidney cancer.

The CDR3 bases are TGTGCCAGCTCCGGGACAGGGTATTTTGAGCAGTTCTTC. Encoded protein: CASSGTGYFEQFF. This sequence joins TRBV28 and TRBJ2-1, with 9 bases identical to TRBD1. The CDR3 runs 13 residues. V shed 8 bases, J shed 9 bases, and the junction held 8 bases outside the gene matches. In germline, CDR1 is MDHEN, CDR2 SYDVKM.

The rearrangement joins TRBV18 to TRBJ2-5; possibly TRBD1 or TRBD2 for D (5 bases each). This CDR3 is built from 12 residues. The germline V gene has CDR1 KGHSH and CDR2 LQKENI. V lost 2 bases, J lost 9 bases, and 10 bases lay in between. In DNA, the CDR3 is TGTGCCAGCTCACCATCCGGGGACCCCCAGTACTTC. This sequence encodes CASSPSGDPQYF.

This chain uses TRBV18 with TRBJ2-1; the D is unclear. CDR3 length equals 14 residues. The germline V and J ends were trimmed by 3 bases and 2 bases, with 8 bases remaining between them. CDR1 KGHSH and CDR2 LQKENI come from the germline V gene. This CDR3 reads CASSPGVPYNEQFF. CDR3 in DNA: TGTGCCAGCTCACCCGGAGTGCCCTACAATGAGCAGTTCTTC.

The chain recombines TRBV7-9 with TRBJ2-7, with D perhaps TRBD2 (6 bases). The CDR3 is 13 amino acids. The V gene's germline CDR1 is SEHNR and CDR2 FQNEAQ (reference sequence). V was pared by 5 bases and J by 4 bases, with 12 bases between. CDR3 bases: TGTGCCAGCAGCCAAGCAGGAGGGTACGAGCAGTACTTC. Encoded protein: CASSQAGGYEQYF.

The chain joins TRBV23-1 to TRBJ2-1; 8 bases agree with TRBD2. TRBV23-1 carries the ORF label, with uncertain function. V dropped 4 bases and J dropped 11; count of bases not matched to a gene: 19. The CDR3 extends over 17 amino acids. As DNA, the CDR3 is TGCGCCAGCAGTCCGGGGTTGTGGCTAGCGGGTCTCCTCCAGCAGTTCTTC. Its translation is CASSPGLWLAGLLQQFF.

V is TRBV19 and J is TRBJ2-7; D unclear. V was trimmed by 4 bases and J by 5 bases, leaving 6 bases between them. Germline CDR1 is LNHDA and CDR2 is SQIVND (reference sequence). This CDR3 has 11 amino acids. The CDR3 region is CASSTRNEQYF. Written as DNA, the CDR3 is TGTGCCAGTAGTACGCGGAACGAGCAGTACTTC.

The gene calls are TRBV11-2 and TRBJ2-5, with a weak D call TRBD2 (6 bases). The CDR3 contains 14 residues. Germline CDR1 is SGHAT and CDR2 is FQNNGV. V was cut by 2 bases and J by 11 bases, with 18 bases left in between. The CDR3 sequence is CASSLPGGEEEQYF. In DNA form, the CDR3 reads TGTGCCAGCAGCTTACCGGGCGGGGAGGAAGAGCAGTACTTC.

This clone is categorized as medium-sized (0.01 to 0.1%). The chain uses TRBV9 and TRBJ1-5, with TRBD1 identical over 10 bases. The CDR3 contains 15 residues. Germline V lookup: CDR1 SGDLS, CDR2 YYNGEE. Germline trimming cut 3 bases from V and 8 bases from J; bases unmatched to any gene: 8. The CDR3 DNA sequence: TGTGCCAGCAGCGCTGGTGGGACAGGGGTGGAGCCCCAGCATTTT. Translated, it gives CASSAGGTGVEPQHF.

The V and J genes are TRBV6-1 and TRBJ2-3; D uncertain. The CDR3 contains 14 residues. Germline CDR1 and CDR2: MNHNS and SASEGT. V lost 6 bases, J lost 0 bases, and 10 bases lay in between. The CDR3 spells CASSQTGSTDTQYF. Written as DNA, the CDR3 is TGTGCCAGCAGCCAGACGGGCAGCACAGATACGCAGTATTTT.

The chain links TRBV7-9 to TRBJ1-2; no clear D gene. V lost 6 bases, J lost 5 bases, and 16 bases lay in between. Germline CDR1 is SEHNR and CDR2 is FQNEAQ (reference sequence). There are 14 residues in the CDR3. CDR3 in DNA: TGTGCCAGCAGTGATCCGGGATCCCTTTATGGCTACACCTTC. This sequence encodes CASSDPGSLYGYTF.

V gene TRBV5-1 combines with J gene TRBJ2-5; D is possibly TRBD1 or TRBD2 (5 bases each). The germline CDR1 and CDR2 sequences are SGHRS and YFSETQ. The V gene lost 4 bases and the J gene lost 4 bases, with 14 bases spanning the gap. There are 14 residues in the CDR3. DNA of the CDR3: TGCGCCAGCAGCCCCCGGGGCGCGCGAGAGACCCAGTACTTC. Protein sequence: CASSPRGARETQYF.

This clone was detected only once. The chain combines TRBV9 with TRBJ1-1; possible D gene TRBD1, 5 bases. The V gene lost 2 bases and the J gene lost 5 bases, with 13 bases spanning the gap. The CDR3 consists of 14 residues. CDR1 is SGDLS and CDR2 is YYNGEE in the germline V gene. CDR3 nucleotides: TGTGCCAGCAGCGTCGCAGGGCCGGGGACTGAAGCTTTCTTT. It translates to CASSVAGPGTEAFF.

This chain's CDR3 is CASSLAFSGSDYGYTF. CDR3 bases: TGTGCCAGCAGCTTGGCCTTCTCTGGCAGCGACTATGGCTACACCTTC. V and J are TRBV5-6 and TRBJ1-2; D gene ambiguous. The CDR3 has 16 amino acids. Trimming left V 0 bases short and J 3 bases short, with 15 bases between. From germline, CDR1 is SGHDT and CDR2 YYEEEE.

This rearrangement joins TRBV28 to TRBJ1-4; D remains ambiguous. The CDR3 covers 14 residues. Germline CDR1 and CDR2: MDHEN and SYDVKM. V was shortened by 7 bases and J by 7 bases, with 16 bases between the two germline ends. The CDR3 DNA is TGTGCCAGCAATTCTAACAAGGGAACTGAAAAACTGTTTTTT. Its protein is CASNSNKGTEKLFF.

The CDR3 loop reads CAGEGGNEQFF. CDR3 in DNA: TGTGCTGGGGAGGGGGGCAATGAGCAGTTCTTC. The chain carries TRBV2 and TRBJ2-1; D perhaps matches TRBD2 (7 bases). The CDR3 runs 11 residues. Germline V gives CDR1 SNHLY, CDR2 FYNNEI.

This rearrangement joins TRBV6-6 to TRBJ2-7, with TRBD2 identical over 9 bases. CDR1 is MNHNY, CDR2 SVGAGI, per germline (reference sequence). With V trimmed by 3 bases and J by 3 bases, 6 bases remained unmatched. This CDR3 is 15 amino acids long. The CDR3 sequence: CASSYNSREGYEQYF. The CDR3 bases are TGTGCCAGCAGTTATAATTCGCGGGAGGGCTACGAGCAGTACTTC.

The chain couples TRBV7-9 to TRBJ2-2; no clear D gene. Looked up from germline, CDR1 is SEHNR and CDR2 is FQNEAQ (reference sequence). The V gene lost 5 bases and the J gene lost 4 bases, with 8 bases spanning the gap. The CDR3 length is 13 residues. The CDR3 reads CASSPVATGELFF. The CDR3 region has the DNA TGTGCCAGCAGCCCTGTGGCCACCGGGGAGCTGTTTTTT.

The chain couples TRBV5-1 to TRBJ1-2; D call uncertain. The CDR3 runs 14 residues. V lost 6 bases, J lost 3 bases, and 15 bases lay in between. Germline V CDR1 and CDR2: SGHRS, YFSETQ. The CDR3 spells CASTVGGSDYGYTF. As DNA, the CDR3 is TGCGCCAGCACCGTGGGAGGAAGTGACTATGGCTACACCTTC.

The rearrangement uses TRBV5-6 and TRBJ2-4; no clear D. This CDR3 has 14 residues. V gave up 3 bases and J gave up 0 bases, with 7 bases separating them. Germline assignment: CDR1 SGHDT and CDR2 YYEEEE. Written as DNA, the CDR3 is TGTGCCAGCAGCTACAGAGGAGCCAAAAACATTCAGTACTTC. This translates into CASSYRGAKNIQYF.

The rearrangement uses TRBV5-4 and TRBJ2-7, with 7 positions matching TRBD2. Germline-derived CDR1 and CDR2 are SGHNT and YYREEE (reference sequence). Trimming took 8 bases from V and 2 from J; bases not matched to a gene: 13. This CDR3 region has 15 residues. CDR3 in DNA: TGTGCCAGTTCTCGGGGGGAGCGGACGGCCTACGAGCAGTACTTC. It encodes CASSRGERTAYEQYF. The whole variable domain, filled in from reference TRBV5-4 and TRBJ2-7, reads ETGVTQSPTHLIKTRGQQVTLRCSSQSGHNTVSWYQQALGQGPQFIFQYYREEENGRGNFPPRFSGLQFPNYSSELNVNALELDDSALYLCASSRGERTAYEQYFGPGTRLTVT.

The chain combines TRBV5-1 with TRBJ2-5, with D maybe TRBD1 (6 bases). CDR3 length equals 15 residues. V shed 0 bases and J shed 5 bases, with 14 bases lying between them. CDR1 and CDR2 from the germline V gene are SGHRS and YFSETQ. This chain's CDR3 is CASSLEGQPRETQYF. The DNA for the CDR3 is TGCGCCAGCAGCTTGGAAGGACAGCCAAGGGAGACCCAGTACTTC.

CDR3 sequence: CASSPAGTSTDTQYF. In nucleotides, the CDR3 is TGTGCCAGCTCACCAGCAGGGACTAGCACAGATACGCAGTATTTT. The chain uses TRBV18 and TRBJ2-3, with TRBD2 as a possible D gene (6 bases). Per germline, CDR1 KGHSH and CDR2 LQKENI. V was pared by 2 bases and J by 0 bases, with 9 bases between. The CDR3 has 15 amino acids.

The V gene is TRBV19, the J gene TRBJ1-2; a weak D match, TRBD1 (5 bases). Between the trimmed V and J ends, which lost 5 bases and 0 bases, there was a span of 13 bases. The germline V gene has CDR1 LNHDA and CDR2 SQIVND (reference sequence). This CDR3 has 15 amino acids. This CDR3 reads CASSPDSAPNYGYTF. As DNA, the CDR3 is TGTGCCAGTAGTCCAGACAGCGCCCCTAACTATGGCTACACCTTC.

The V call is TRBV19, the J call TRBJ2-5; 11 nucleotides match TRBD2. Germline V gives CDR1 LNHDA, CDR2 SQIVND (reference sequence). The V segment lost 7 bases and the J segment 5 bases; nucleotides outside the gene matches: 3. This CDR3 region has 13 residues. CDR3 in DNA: TGTGCCAGTAAACCTAGCGGGAGGGAGACCCAGTACTTC. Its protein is CASKPSGRETQYF. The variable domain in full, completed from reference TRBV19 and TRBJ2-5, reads DGGITQSPKYLFRKEGQNVTLSCEQNLNHDAMYWYRQDPGQGLRLIYYSQIVNDFQKGDIAEGYSVSREKKESFPLTVTSAQKNPTAFYLCASKPSGRETQYFGPGTRLLVL.

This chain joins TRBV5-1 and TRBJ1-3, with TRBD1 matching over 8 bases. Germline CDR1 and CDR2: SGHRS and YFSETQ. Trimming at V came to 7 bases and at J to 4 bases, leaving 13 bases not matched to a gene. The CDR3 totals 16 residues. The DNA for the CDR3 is TGCGCCAGCTCGGCCCAGCCAGGGGGCCACGGAAACACCATATATTTT. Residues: CASSAQPGGHGNTIYF.

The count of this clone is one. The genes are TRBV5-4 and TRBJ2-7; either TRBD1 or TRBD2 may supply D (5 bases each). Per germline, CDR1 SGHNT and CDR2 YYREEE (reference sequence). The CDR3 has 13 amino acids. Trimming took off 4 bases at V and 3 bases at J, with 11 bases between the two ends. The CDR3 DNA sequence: TGTGCCAGCAGCCCCAGGGACCGCTACGAGCAGTACTTC. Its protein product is CASSPRDRYEQYF.

This CDR3 reads CASSSDSSYEQYF. The CDR3 DNA follows: TGTGCCAGCAGCTCGGACAGCTCCTACGAGCAGTACTTC. The chain links TRBV7-9 to TRBJ2-7, with D tentatively TRBD1 (6 bases). Trimming took 4 bases from V and 0 from J, leaving 7 bases between them. Germline values: CDR1 SEHNR, CDR2 FQNEAQ (reference sequence). This CDR3 region has 13 residues.